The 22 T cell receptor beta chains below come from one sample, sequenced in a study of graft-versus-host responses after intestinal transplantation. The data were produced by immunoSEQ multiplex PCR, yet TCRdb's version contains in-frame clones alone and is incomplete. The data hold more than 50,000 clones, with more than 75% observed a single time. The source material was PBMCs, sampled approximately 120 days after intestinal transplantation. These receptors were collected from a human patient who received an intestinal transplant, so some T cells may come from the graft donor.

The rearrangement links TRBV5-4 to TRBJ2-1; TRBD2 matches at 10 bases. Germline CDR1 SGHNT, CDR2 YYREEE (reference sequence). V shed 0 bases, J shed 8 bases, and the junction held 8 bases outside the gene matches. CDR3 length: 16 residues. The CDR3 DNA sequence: TGTGCCAGCAGCTTGGCTAGCGGGAGATCGAACTATGAGCAGTTCTTC. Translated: CASSLASGRSNYEQFF.

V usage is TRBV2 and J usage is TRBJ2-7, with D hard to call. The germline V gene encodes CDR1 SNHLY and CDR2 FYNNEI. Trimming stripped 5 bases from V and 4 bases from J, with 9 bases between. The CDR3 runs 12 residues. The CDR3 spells CASSSDEYEQYF. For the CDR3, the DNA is TGTGCCAGCAGTTCGGACGAGTACGAGCAGTACTTC. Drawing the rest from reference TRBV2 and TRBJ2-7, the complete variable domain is EPEVTQTPSHQVTQMGQEVILRCVPISNHLYFYWYRQILGQKVEFLVSFYNNEISEKSEIFDDQFSVERPDGSNFTLKIRSTKLEDSAMYFCASSSDEYEQYFGPGTRLTVT.

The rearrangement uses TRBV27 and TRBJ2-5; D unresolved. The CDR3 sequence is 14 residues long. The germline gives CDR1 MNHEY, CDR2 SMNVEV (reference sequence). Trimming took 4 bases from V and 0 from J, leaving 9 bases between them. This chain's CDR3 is CASSSLLYQETQYF. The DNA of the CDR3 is TGTGCCAGCAGTTCCCTACTATACCAAGAGACCCAGTACTTC.

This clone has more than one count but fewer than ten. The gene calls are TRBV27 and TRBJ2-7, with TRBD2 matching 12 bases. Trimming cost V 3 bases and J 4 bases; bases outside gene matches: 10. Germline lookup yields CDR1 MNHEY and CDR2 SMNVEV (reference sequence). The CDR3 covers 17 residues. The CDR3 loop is CASSFRLAGGVSYEQYF. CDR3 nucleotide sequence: TGTGCCAGCAGTTTTCGGCTAGCGGGAGGGGTTTCTTACGAGCAGTACTTC.

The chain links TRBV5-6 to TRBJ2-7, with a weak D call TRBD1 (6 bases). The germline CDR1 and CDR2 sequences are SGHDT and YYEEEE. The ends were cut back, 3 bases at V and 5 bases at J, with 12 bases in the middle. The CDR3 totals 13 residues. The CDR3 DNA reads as TGTGCCAGCAGCTGGGGGCAAGGCGACGAGCAGTACTTC. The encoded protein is CASSWGQGDEQYF.

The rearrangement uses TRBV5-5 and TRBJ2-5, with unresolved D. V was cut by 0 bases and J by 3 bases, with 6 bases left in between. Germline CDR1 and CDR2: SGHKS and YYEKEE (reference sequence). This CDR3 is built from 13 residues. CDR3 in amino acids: CASSLGPEETQYF. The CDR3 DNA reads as TGTGCCAGCAGCTTGGGACCCGAAGAGACCCAGTACTTC.

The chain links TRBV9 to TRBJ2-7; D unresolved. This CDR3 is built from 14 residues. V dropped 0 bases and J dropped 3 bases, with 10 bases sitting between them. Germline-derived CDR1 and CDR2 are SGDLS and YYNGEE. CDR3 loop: CASSVEDSLYEQYF. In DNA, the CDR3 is TGTGCCAGCAGCGTAGAGGATTCCCTCTACGAGCAGTACTTC.

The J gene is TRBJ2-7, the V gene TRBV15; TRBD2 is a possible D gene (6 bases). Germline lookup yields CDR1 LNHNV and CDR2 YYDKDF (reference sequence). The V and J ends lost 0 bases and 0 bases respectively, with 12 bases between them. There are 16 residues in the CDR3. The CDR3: CATSRDSRGTSYEQYF. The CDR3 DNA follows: TGTGCCACCAGCAGAGATAGTCGCGGGACCTCCTACGAGCAGTACTTC. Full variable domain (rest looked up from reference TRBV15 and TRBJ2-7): DAMVIQNPRYQVTQFGKPVTLSCSQTLNHNVMYWYQQKSSQAPKLLFHYYDKDFNNEADTPDNFQSRRPNTSFCFLDIRSPGLGDTAMYLCATSRDSRGTSYEQYFGPGTRLTVT.

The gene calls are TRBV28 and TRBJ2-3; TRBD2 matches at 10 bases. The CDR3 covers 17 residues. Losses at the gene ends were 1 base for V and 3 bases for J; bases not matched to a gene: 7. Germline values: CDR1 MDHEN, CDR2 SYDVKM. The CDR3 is CASSLYLLAGPTDTQYF. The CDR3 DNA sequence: TGTGCCAGCAGTTTATATTTACTAGCGGGACCTACAGATACGCAGTATTTT.

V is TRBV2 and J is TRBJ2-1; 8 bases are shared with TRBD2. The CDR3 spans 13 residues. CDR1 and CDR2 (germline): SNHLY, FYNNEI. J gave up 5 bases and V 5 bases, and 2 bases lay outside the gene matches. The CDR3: CASSRLAHNEQFF. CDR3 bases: TGTGCCAGCAGTCGACTAGCGCACAATGAGCAGTTCTTC.

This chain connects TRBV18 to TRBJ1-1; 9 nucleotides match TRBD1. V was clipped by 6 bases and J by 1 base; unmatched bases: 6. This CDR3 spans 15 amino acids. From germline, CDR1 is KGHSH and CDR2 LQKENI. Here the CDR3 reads CASSRDRDGNTEAFF. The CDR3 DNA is TGTGCCAGCTCCCGGGACAGGGACGGGAACACTGAAGCTTTCTTT.

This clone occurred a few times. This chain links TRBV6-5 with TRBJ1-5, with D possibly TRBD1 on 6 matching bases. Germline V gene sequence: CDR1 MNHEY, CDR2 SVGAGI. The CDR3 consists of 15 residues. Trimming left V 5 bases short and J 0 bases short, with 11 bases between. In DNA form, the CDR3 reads TGTGCCAGCAGTCGACCAGGGGATAGCAATCAGCCCCAGCATTTT. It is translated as CASSRPGDSNQPQHF.

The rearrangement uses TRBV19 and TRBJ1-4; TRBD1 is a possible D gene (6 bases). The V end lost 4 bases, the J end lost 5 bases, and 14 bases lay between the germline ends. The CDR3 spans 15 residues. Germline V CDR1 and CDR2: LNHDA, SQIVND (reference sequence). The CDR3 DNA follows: TGTGCCAGTAGTACGCTGCCAGGGGAAAATGAAAAACTGTTTTTT. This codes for CASSTLPGENEKLFF.

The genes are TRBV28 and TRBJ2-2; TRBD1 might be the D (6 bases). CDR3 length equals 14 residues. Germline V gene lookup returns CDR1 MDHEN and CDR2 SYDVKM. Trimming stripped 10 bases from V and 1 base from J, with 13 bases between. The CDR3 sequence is CANSGTQNTGELFF. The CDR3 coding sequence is TGTGCCAACTCCGGGACACAGAACACCGGGGAGCTGTTTTTT.

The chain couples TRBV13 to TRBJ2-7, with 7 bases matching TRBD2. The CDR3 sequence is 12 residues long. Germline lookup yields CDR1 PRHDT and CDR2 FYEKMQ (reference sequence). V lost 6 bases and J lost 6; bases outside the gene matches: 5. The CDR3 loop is CASSSQRGEQYF. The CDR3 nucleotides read TGTGCCAGCAGTTCCCAGCGGGGCGAGCAGTACTTC.

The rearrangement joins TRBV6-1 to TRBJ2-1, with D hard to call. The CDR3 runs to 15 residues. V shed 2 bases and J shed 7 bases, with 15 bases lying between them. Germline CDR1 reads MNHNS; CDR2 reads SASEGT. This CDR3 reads CASSESGAAWNEQFF. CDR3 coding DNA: TGTGCCAGCAGTGAATCGGGTGCAGCCTGGAATGAGCAGTTCTTC.

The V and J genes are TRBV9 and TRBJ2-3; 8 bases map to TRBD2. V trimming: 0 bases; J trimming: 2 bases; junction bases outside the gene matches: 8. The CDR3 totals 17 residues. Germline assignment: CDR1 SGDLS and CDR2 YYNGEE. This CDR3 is CASSVALAGGYTDTQYF. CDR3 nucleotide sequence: TGTGCCAGCAGCGTAGCTCTCGCGGGAGGCTACACAGATACGCAGTATTTT.

The CDR3 loop reads CASSQLAGGYNEQFF. The CDR3 nucleotides are TGTGCCAGCAGCCAGCTAGCGGGGGGATACAATGAGCAGTTCTTC. V is TRBV7-8 and J is TRBJ2-1; TRBD2 matches at 11 bases. V lost 5 bases to trimming and J lost 4 bases; unmatched junction nucleotides: 4. CDR1 and CDR2 (germline): SGHVS, FQNEAQ. This CDR3 spans 15 amino acids.

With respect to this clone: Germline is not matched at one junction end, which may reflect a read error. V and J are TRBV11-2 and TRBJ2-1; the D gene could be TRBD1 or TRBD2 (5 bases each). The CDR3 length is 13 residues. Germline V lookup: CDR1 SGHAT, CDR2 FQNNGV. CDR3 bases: TGTGCCAGCAGCCCAGTAGCCATAAGGGACCCAATCTTC. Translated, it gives CASSPVAIRDPIF.

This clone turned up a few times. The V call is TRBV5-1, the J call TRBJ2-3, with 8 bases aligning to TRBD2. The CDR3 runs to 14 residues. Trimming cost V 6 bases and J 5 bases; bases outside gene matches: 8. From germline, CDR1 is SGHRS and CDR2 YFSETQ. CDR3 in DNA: TGCGCCAGCACGCCCGGGACTAGATTAGATACGCAGTATTTT. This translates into CASTPGTRLDTQYF.

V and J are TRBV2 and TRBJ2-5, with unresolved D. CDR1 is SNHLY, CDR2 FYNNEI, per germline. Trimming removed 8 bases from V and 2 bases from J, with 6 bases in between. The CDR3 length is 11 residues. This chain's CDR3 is CASLRQETQYF. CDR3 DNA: TGTGCCAGCTTAAGACAAGAGACCCAGTACTTC.

The CDR3 loop reads CASSLGSYEQYF. For the CDR3, the DNA is TGTGCCAGCAGTCTCGGCAGCTACGAGCAGTACTTC. This chain joins TRBV2 and TRBJ2-7; D is unresolved. Trimming took off 5 bases at V and 3 bases at J, with 8 bases between the two ends. Germline CDR1 and CDR2: SNHLY and FYNNEI. The CDR3 extends over 12 amino acids.